Sequencing of this T cell receptor (beta chain) was carried out in a study of T cell changes during pregnancy in multiple sclerosis (dated by TCRdb to about 2019). A note on the overall study: In women with multiple sclerosis, the researchers looked at how the T cell repertoire shifted as pregnancy progressed.

As to this clone: Its binding antigen is unknown. Within one base of it there is no much larger clone, and no base qualities were kept.

CDR1 and CDR2 are read off the germline V gene (reference sequence) as LNHDA and SQIVND. The CDR3 contains 13 residues, cysteine and phenylalanine counted. Only the CDR3 portion is preserved as DNA: 39 bases, with reading frame beginning at the first base. V is reduced by 0 bases and J by 4 bases, leaving a spacing of 6 bases between them. Library creation used the immunoSEQ multiplex PCR assay. TCRdb holds this immuneACCESS table with in-frame rearrangements only. Some clones are missing; in checked studies, unresolved V genes explain under half, and the rest has no known cause. This sample holds roughly 120,000 clones; around 93% were observed only once. Under 7% of the sample is held by the ten biggest clonotypes.

This chain is built from TRBV19 and TRBJ1-1; the D gene is unclear. This sample comprised peripheral blood, obtained before pregnancy. The clonotype originates from a female donor with multiple sclerosis, enrolled in a pregnancy study. The DNA sequence is TGTGCCAGTAGTATAGAAAGAGTCACTGAAGCTTTCTTT. Translated, this gives CASSIERVTEAFF.